The rows below give T cell receptor beta chains drawn from one sample of a study of cytomegalovirus exposure and HLA in healthy donors. Sequencing was performed with immunoSEQ multiplex PCR; in TCRdb, only in-frame clones are kept and a portion is missing. The data hold about 99,000 clones, with roughly 75% observed a single time. Sequencing input: PBMCs. Receptors were obtained from a woman in her 40s in good health and CMV-seronegative. CDR3s include the opening cysteine and the closing phenylalanine or tryptophan. A D gene is named only where the DNA matches it firmly. For some rows the clone size is stated as once, few or many, or as a class when expanded; others skip it.

J gene | CDR3 length | clone size | D gene | V gene | CDR3 DNA | CDR3 protein
TRBJ1-4 | 16 | few | TRBD1 | TRBV5-1 | TGCGCCAGCAGCTCGGGACAGGGCCCGCGGGGGGAAAAACTGTTTTTT | CASSSGQGPRGEKLFF
TRBJ2-7 | 17 | - | TRBD1 | TRBV28 | TGTGCCATCACCGGACAGGGTGGGGTGGAGAGCTCCTACGAGCAGTACTTC | CAITGQGGVESSYEQYF
TRBJ1-1 | 17 | - | TRBD1 | TRBV7-7 | TGTGCTAGCAGCTCCTCGGGACAGGGAGGGATATCCACTGAAGCTTTCTTT | CASSSSGQGGISTEAFF
TRBJ2-7 | 15 | - | TRBD1 | TRBV28 | TGTGCCAGCATACAGGGGCCTCCGAGCTCCTACGAGCAGTACTTC | CASIQGPPSSYEQYF
TRBJ1-2 | 15 | - | - | TRBV4-3 | TGCGCCAGCAGCCAAGTATCTGGGGCCGGCTATGGCTACACCTTC | CASSQVSGAGYGYTF
TRBJ1-4 | 15 | few | - | TRBV5-6 | TGTGCCAGCAGCTTGAAGACAGGCAATAATGAAAAACTGTTTTTT | CASSLKTGNNEKLFF
TRBJ2-7 | 17 | once | TRBD1 | TRBV27 | TGTGCCAGCAGTCCGGACCGGACAGGATTCCCTTCCTACGAGCAGTACTTC | CASSPDRTGFPSYEQYF
TRBJ2-7 | 15 | - | TRBD2 | TRBV7-9 | TGTGCCAGCAGCTTTGGAGCGGGATCCAGTTACGAGCAGTACTTC | CASSFGAGSSYEQYF
TRBJ2-1 | 15 | - | - | TRBV5-4 | TGTGCCAGCAGCCCAACCTTGGGGGGGGCTAATGAGCAGTTCTTC | CASSPTLGGANEQFF
TRBJ2-7 | 11 | - | - | TRBV29-1 | TGCAGCGTTGGGGAGCGGAACGAGCAGTACTTC | CSVGERNEQYF
TRBJ1-4 | 15 | - | - | TRBV7-7 | TGTGCTAGCAGCTTTTCTCCTGCAACTAATGAAAAACTGTTTTTT | CASSFSPATNEKLFF
TRBJ1-1 | 15 | few | - | TRBV9 | TGTGCCAGCAGCGTTGGGGAGGGGGGAAACACTGAAGCTTTCTTT | CASSVGEGGNTEAFF
TRBJ2-2 | 15 | - | - | TRBV28 | TGTGCCAGCAGTTTAGTGGGAGGGAACACCGGGGAGCTGTTTTTT | CASSLVGGNTGELFF
TRBJ1-4 | 15 | - | TRBD1 | TRBV15 | TGTGCCACCAGCAGAGCTAGGGACAGCTATGAAAAACTGTTTTTT | CATSRARDSYEKLFF
TRBJ1-1 | 15 | - | - | TRBV19 | TGTGCCAGTAGTATATCGGGGGGGCAGGACACTGAAGCTTTCTTT | CASSISGGQDTEAFF
TRBJ1-6 | 16 | - | TRBD1 | TRBV14 | TGTGCCAGCAGCCGGCTCGGGACAGGGAGACGGTCACCCCTCCACTTT | CASSRLGTGRRSPLHF
TRBJ2-1 | 13 | - | TRBD2 | TRBV6-5 | TGTGCCAGTGAGACTAGCGAGTACAATGAGCAGTTCTTC | CASETSEYNEQFF
TRBJ2-7 | 16 | - | TRBD2 | TRBV27 | TGTGCCAGCAGGCCCGGGACTAGCGGTCTCTCCTACGAGCAGTACTTC | CASRPGTSGLSYEQYF
TRBJ2-7 | 14 | - | TRBD1 | TRBV6-5 | TGTGCCAGCAGTCATGGACAGGGTTCCTACGAGCAGTACTTC | CASSHGQGSYEQYF
TRBJ2-1 | 13 | - | - | TRBV9 | TGTGCCAGCAGCGTAGATAGCTCCAATGAGCAGTTCTTC | CASSVDSSNEQFF